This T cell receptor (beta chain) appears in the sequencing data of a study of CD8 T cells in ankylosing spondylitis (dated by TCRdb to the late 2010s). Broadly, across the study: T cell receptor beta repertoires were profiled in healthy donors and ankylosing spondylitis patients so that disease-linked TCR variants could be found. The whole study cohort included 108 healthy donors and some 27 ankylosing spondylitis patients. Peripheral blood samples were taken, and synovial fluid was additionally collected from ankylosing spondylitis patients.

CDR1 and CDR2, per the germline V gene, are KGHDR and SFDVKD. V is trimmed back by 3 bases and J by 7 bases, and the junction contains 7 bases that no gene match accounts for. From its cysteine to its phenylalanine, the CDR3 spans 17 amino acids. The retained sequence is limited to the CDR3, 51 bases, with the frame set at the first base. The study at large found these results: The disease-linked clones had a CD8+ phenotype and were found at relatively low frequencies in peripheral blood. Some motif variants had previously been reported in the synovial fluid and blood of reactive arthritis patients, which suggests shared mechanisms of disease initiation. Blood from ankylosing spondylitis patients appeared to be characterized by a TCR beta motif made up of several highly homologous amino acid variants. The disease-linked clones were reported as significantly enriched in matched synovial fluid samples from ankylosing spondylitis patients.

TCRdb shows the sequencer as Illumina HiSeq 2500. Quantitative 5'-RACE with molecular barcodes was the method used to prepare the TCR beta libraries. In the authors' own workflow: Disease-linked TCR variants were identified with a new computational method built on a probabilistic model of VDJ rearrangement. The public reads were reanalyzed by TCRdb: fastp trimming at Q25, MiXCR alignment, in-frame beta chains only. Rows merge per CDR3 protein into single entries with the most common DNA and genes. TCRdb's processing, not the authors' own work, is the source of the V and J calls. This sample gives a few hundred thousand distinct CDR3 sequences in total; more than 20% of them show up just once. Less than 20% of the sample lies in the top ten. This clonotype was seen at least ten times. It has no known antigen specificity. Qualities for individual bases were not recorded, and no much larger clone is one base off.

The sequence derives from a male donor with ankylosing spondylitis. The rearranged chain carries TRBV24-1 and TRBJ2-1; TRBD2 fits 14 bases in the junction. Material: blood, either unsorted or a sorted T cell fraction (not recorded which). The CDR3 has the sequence CATSDGTSGSIWNEQFF. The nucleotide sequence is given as TGTGCCACCAGTGATGGGACTAGCGGGAGTATTTGGAATGAGCAGTTCTTC.